Listed below are T cell receptor beta chains from one sample, sequenced in a study of T-cell memory formation after mild COVID-19. TCRdb analysed the 5' RACE reads with MiXCR anew, one entry per CDR3 protein. The sample carries around 450,000 distinct CDR3 sequences, about 20% recorded once. The specimen was PBMCs or a T cell subset sorted from them (not recorded which). The receptors come from an adult woman who had mild COVID-19 (a few samples of this study predate the infection). Cell type and time point are not known. CDR3s leave out the opening cysteine and the closing phenylalanine or tryptophan. Size is stated for part of the rows, as once, few or many counts, or as a class when the clone is expanded.

>TRBV18|TRBJ2-3|many|11
ASSPSSTDTQY
>TRBV7-9|TRBJ2-7|many|14
ASSLFDRGHSYEQY
>TRBV2|TRBJ1-5|-|12
ASSGTGCYQPQH
>TRBV9|TRBJ2-1|few|13
ASSLQGDAPGEQF
>TRBV4-2|TRBJ2-7|few|17
ASSQGTQVTGGLTYEQY
>TRBV21-1|TRBJ2-7|-|8
ASSKNEQY
>TRBV11-3|TRBJ1-6|-|13
ASSLSFSTFSPLH
>TRBV14|TRBJ2-6|-|12
ASSLSLGANVLT
>TRBV7-6|TRBJ2-7|-|13
ASSPTGQTLREQY
>TRBV7-2|TRBJ2-2|-|16
ASSLRGTSGRPTGELF
>TRBV5-4|TRBJ2-7|-|12
ASARQGMDYEQY
>TRBV5-4|TRBJ2-3|-|12
ASSFRGRTDTQY
>TRBV7-8|TRBJ1-5|-|13
ASSDLTGLNQPQH
>TRBV9|TRBJ1-1|few|13
ASSPAGTENTEAF
>TRBV12-3/TRBV12-4|TRBJ2-7|few|14
ASRSGSGTPPYEQY
>TRBV5-1|TRBJ2-1|-|13
ASSLARLAGDEQF
>TRBV12-3/TRBV12-4|TRBJ2-2|-|10
ATPEGSGELF
>TRBV20-1|TRBJ1-3|-|9
SAPSRNTIY
>TRBV27|TRBJ2-7|few|10
ASSPPPYEQY
>TRBV2|TRBJ2-1|few|12
ASSEEAELNEQF
>TRBV12-3/TRBV12-4|TRBJ2-1|-|13
ASSLVRVLIPEQF
>TRBV25-1|TRBJ2-7|-|12
ASSLPGQGGEQY
>TRBV5-6|TRBJ2-5|-|10
ASSWGISTQY
>TRBV4-2|TRBJ1-5|few|16
ASSQGTFADGSNQPQH
>TRBV2|TRBJ2-1|-|13
ASRRPRTPPNEQF
>TRBV24-1|TRBJ2-1|-|18
ATSDLVGTGGPSSYNEQF
>TRBV27|-|-|13
ASSLRQLSYNEQY
>TRBV7-6|TRBJ1-3|few|15
ASSPQEADYSGNTIY
>TRBV12-3/TRBV12-4|TRBJ2-3|-|15
ASSLRRTSGGGDTQY
>TRBV7-2|TRBJ2-3|few|14
ASSSFGGTGKDTQY
>TRBV5-1|TRBJ2-7|-|11
ASSETHSYEQY
>TRBV9|TRBJ2-3|few|14
ASSAKWREYIDTQY
>TRBV25-1|TRBJ1-1|-|14
ASSEYRWGGNTEAF
>TRBV5-1|TRBJ1-1|few|13
ASSLAMGDAPEAF
>TRBV7-2|TRBJ2-3|-|12
ASSLGLITDTQY
>TRBV12-3/TRBV12-4|TRBJ2-5|-|11
ASRQGPKETQY
>TRBV27|TRBJ1-4|-|13
ASSLTGTANEKLF